A selection of T cell receptor beta chains follows, all from one sample in a study of Ad26.COV2.S vaccination and SARS-CoV-2 variants. Assay used: immunoSEQ multiplex PCR; TCRdb lists only in-frame clones, some missing. The sample includes 440,000 or so clones, about 92% of them seen just once. The specimen comprised peripheral blood, sampled in a trial of Ad26.COV2.S vaccine versus placebo. These receptors were collected from a person between 18 and 60 years old who received the Ad26.COV2.S COVID-19 vaccine or a placebo. The CDR3 runs from the conserved cysteine through the conserved F or W. The D gene is left open where the match is weak. Not all rows give a size; the values are once, few, many and, for expanded clones, a class.

d_call	j_call	clone_size	v_call	cdr3_nt	cdr3_aa
NA	TRBJ1-6	few	TRBV6-5	TGTGCCAGCAGTCAGGCCCGGGGCTCACCCCTCCACTTT	CASSQARGSPLHF
TRBD1	TRBJ2-5	NA	TRBV18	TGTGCCAGCTCACCTGGGACAGGGGATGGAGAGACCCAGTACTTC	CASSPGTGDGETQYF
TRBD2	TRBJ2-3	NA	TRBV18	TGTGCCAGCTCACCACCGTTACTAGCGGGCCGCGGAGATACGCAGTATTTT	CASSPPLLAGRGDTQYF
NA	TRBJ1-1	NA	TRBV19	TGTGCCAGTAGTAGTCTGGGAGTCAACACTGAAGCTTTCTTT	CASSSLGVNTEAFF
TRBD1	TRBJ1-5	NA	TRBV19	TGTGCCAGTAGACATCAGGACAGGGCCTGGAATCAGCCCCAGCATTTT	CASRHQDRAWNQPQHF
TRBD1	TRBJ1-5	NA	TRBV19	TGTGCCAGTACCGACAGGGTCCCGCACCAGCCCCAGCATTTT	CASTDRVPHQPQHF
NA	TRBJ2-7	NA	TRBV5-4	TGTGCCAGCCGCTCTAGCGACTCCTACGAGCAGTACTTC	CASRSSDSYEQYF
NA	TRBJ1-1	once	TRBV19	TGTGCCAGTAGTATAAGGGGGGCTTATACTGAAGCTTTCTTT	CASSIRGAYTEAFF
NA	TRBJ1-5	NA	TRBV21-1	TGTGCCAGCAGCAAAGTGCGTTATGGGTCGGGAGGGCCAACCAATCAGCCCCAGCATTTT	CASSKVRYGSGGPTNQPQHF
NA	TRBJ2-3	few	TRBV6-4	TGTGCCAGCAGTGACTCGCCCGGGGATAGGGGTACGCAGTATTTT	CASSDSPGDRGTQYF
NA	TRBJ1-2	NA	TRBV28	TGTGCCAGCAGTATGGACAGTGTGAGTGGCTACACCTTC	CASSMDSVSGYTF
NA	TRBJ1-1	NA	TRBV13	TGTGCCAGCAGCTTAGGAACGGTGAACACTGAAGCTTTCTTT	CASSLGTVNTEAFF
NA	TRBJ1-2	NA	TRBV30	TGTGCCTGGAGGTCCGTACGGGAGAACGGCTACACCTTC	CAWRSVRENGYTF